These 26 T cell receptor beta chains came from one sample sequenced in a study of read filtering for tumor transcriptome and immune sequencing. From 350 to 500 ng of RNA, a library with molecular barcoded alpha/delta and beta/gamma adaptors was made. TCRdb recomputed calls from the reads with MiXCR, one row per CDR3 protein. The repertoire has tens of thousands of distinct CDR3 sequences, roughly 13% of them found once; the top ten carry about 26%. What was sequenced was a population of CD138-negative cells sorted from bone marrow. These receptors were taken from a donor over 35 with multiple myeloma.

This clonotype was recorded at least ten times. The chain recombines TRBV7-3 with TRBJ1-1; 7 nucleotides match TRBD1. V shed 4 bases, J shed 5 bases, and the junction held 4 bases outside the gene matches. Germline values: CDR1 SGHTA, CDR2 FQGTGA. This CDR3 is 13 amino acids long. This chain's CDR3 is CASSSQQGTEAFF. The CDR3 DNA is TGTGCCAGCAGCTCTCAACAGGGGACTGAAGCTTTCTTT.

The table lists this clonotype with a few counts. With a much larger clone just one base away, this may be a read error. The chain joins TRBV7-9 to TRBJ2-5; TRBD2 is a possible D gene (6 bases). Germline values: CDR1 SEHNR, CDR2 FQNEAQ (reference sequence). The CDR3 length is 13 residues. With 5 bases removed from V and 1 base from J, the gap between germline ends came to 8 bases. The CDR3 DNA sequence: TGTGCCAGCAGCCCCGGGGGCCAAGAGACCCAGTACTTC. Its translation is CASSPGGQETQYF.

The sample holds many counts of this clonotype. The V and J genes are TRBV20-1 and TRBJ2-3, with a tentative D call TRBD2 (5 bases). Germline CDR1 and CDR2: DFQATT and SNEGSKA (reference sequence). The ends were cut back, 0 bases at V and 8 bases at J, with 15 bases in the middle. The length of the CDR3 is 14 residues. CDR3 sequence reads: CSARDNGFGGTQYF. CDR3 DNA: TGCAGTGCTAGAGATAATGGTTTTGGAGGTACGCAGTATTTT.

This clonotype was recorded at least ten times. The V call is TRBV2, the J call TRBJ2-3; 9 positions match TRBD2. The germline CDR1 and CDR2 sequences are SNHLY and FYNNEI. Trimming took 7 bases from V and 5 from J; bases not matched to a gene: 16. The CDR3 contains 17 residues. In nucleotides, the CDR3 is TGTGCCAGCAAGCGTCTCGATAGCGGGAGTGGTGGAGATACGCAGTATTTT. Translated, it gives CASKRLDSGSGGDTQYF.

This clonotype was seen at least ten times. The chain recombines TRBV30 with TRBJ1-5, with D possibly matching TRBD1 (6 bases). The CDR3 covers 15 residues. CDR1 and CDR2 (germline): GTSNPN, SVGIG (reference sequence). Trimming shortened V by 3 bases and J by 6 bases, and 18 bases separated the two germline ends. The CDR3, as DNA: TGTGCCTGGAGCGGTAGCGGGACACTGAGTCAGCCCCAGCATTTT. The encoded protein is CAWSGSGTLSQPQHF. Based on the CDR3 plus reference TRBV30 and TRBJ1-5, the full variable domain is SQTIHQWPATLVQPVGSPLSLECTVEGTSNPNLYWYRQAAGRGLQLLFYSVGIGQISSEVPQNLSASRPQDRQFILSSKKLLLSDSGFYLCAWSGSGTLSQPQHFGDGTRLSIL.

This clonotype was detected many times. The chain combines TRBV6-2 or TRBV6-3 with TRBJ2-5, with D hard to call. Trimming took off 6 bases at V and 0 bases at J, with 14 bases between the two ends. Germline CDR1 MNHEY, CDR2 SVGEGT. The CDR3 totals 15 residues. The CDR3 sequence is CASSPRGRYQETQYF. The CDR3 DNA sequence: TGTGCCAGCAGCCCCAGAGGACGGTACCAAGAGACCCAGTACTTC.

The chain recombines TRBV29-1 with TRBJ1-1, with no clear D. V shed 4 bases and J shed 0 bases, with 12 bases lying between them. This CDR3 comprises 14 residues. Per the germline V gene, CDR1 is SQVTM and CDR2 is ANQGSEA. As DNA, the CDR3 is TGCAGCGTTGGGCCCCTACTCATGAACACTGAAGCTTTCTTT. Protein product: CSVGPLLMNTEAFF.

In regard to this clonotype: Its ends do not fully match the called genes, so a read error is possible. This chain links TRBV25-1 with TRBJ2-1; 11 nucleotides agree with TRBD2. The CDR3 has 16 residues. Per germline, CDR1 MGHDK and CDR2 SYGVNS. In DNA, the CDR3 is TGTGCCAGCAGTGGGGCTAGCGGGAGGTCTTACAATGAGCAGTTTTTC. It translates to CASSGASGRSYNEQFF.

In its sample, this clonotype was seen many times. The chain is built from TRBV13 and TRBJ2-1; 9 bases are a match to TRBD2. After removal of 2 bases from V and 7 bases from J, the junction contained 9 bases not matched to a gene. Looked up from germline, CDR1 is PRHDT and CDR2 is FYEKMQ (reference sequence). The CDR3 runs to 16 residues. The CDR3: CASSLLGGLAGNEQFF. The CDR3 DNA is TGTGCCAGCAGCTTACTTGGGGGACTAGCAGGAAATGAGCAGTTCTTC.

This clonotype was observed many times. This chain links TRBV7-2 with TRBJ2-5; 9 positions match TRBD2. CDR1 is SGHTA, CDR2 FQGNSA, per germline. The CDR3 runs to 15 residues. V gave up 5 bases and J gave up 2 bases; unmatched junction bases: 6. CDR3 DNA: TGTGCCAGCAGCCAGAGACTAGCGGCACAAGAGACCCAGTACTTC. It codes for CASSQRLAAQETQYF.

Comments on this clonotype: The CDR3 does not end in the conserved phenylalanine or tryptophan, so this is likely a read error. The rearrangement joins TRBV7-9 to TRBJ2-7; D remains unclear. The germline CDR1 and CDR2 sequences are SEHNR and FQNEAQ (reference sequence). The CDR3 is made up of 14 amino acids. V was pared by 5 bases and J by 6 bases, with 17 bases between. CDR3 loop: CASSPRQGWLEQYI. CDR3 coding DNA: TGTGCCAGCAGCCCCCGGCAAGGGTGGCTCGAGCAGTACATC.

The V gene is TRBV6-2 or TRBV6-3, the J gene TRBJ2-1; D possibly corresponds to TRBD2 (5 bases). Trimming took off 7 bases at V and 0 bases at J, with 10 bases between the two ends. Germline loops: CDR1 MNHEY, CDR2 SVGEGT. The CDR3 has 14 residues. The DNA for the CDR3 is TGTGCCAGCAAAGAGGGCACCTCCTACAATGAGCAGTTCTTC. Its translation: CASKEGTSYNEQFF.

This clonotype was counted many times. The chain combines TRBV10-3 with TRBJ2-1; TRBD1 aligns across 8 bases. This CDR3 contains 15 residues. V lost 10 bases to trimming and J lost 0 bases; unmatched junction nucleotides: 8. The germline gives CDR1 ENHRY, CDR2 SYGVKD. The CDR3 region has the DNA TGTGCCACCGCCTCAGGGGGCACCTCCTACAATGAGCAGTTCTTC. It is translated as CATASGGTSYNEQFF.

The gene calls are TRBV7-6 and TRBJ2-2; 9 bases are shared with TRBD2. The V gene's germline CDR1 is SGHVS and CDR2 FNYEAQ. There are 15 residues in the CDR3. The CDR3 spells CAYGTSLIKPGELFF. DNA of the CDR3: TGTGCTTACGGGACTAGCCTAATTAAACCCGGGGAGCTGTTTTTT.

This clonotype was seen at least ten times. The J gene is TRBJ2-1, the V gene TRBV10-3; the match to TRBD2 covers 13 bases. Germline CDR1 and CDR2: ENHRY and SYGVKD. V dropped 6 bases and J dropped 2; count of bases not matched to a gene: 4. The CDR3 length is 16 residues. The CDR3 spells CAISKGTSGAYNEQFF. Written as DNA, the CDR3 is TGTGCCATCAGCAAAGGGACTAGCGGGGCCTACAATGAGCAGTTCTTC.

Notes on this clonotype: With a far larger clone one base away, a read error is the likely cause. The V and J genes are TRBV20-1 and TRBJ2-7; 15 bases match TRBD2. Germline V gene data show CDR1 as DFQATT and CDR2 as SNEGSKA (reference sequence). CDR3 length: 15 amino acids. The CDR3 DNA is TGCAGCGTTGGACTAGCGGGAGGGTCTGGGGGAGAGCAGTACTTC. Translating gives CSVGLAGGSGGEQYF.

Many counts were recorded for this clonotype. The V and J genes are TRBV7-2 and TRBJ1-5, with D possibly matching TRBD1 (6 bases). CDR3 length: 13 amino acids. The germline gives CDR1 SGHTA, CDR2 FQGNSA. Between the trimmed V and J ends, which lost 5 bases and 7 bases, there was a span of 12 bases. CDR3 sequence reads: CASSVQGGQPQHF. For the CDR3, the DNA is TGTGCCAGCAGCGTACAGGGCGGCCAGCCCCAGCATTTT.

This clonotype was seen ten or more times. The CDR3 DNA follows: TGTGCCTGGAGCGCCCCGGACAGGATCGCCGACACTGAAGCTTTCTTT. Protein product: CAWSAPDRIADTEAFF. The gene calls are TRBV30 and TRBJ1-1; 7 bases align to TRBD1. The CDR3 loop spans 16 amino acids. V shed 3 bases and J 3 bases; nucleotides not matched to a gene: 13. Germline V CDR1 and CDR2: GTSNPN, SVGIG (reference sequence).

This clonotype was detected ten times or more. The J gene is TRBJ2-2, the V gene TRBV12-3 or TRBV12-4, with D uncertain. The CDR3 consists of 14 residues. Trimming stripped 0 bases from V and 5 bases from J, with 7 bases between. This CDR3 reads CASSLATATGELFF. Here the CDR3 DNA reads TGTGCCAGCAGTTTAGCTACAGCTACCGGGGAGCTGTTTTTT.

J is TRBJ1-5 and V is TRBV20-1; D is unresolved. Between the trimmed V and J ends, which lost 1 base and 0 bases, there was a span of 10 bases. The CDR3 totals 15 residues. Germline CDR1 DFQATT, CDR2 SNEGSKA (reference sequence). The CDR3 nucleotides are TGCAGTGCTAGAGGTAGGCGCGATAGCAATCAGCCCCAGCATTTT. Amino acids: CSARGRRDSNQPQHF.

As concerns this clonotype: Being one base from a much bigger clone, this may be a read error. J is TRBJ2-3 and V is TRBV24-1; 7 bases line up with TRBD2. The CDR3 covers 15 residues. Trimming removed 6 bases from V and 2 bases from J; junction bases left unmatched: 7. Germline CDR1 KGHDR, CDR2 SFDVKD. The DNA for the CDR3 is TGTGCCACCAGTAACCGGACTAGTCCCACAGATACGCAGTATTTT. Its translation: CATSNRTSPTDTQYF.

This clonotype has a count of ten or more. In DNA, the CDR3 is TGTGCCAGCAGATCCGCGGGACAGGGTCAGTTCTTC. Amino acid sequence: CASRSAGQGQFF. The chain is built from TRBV7-2 and TRBJ2-1; 9 bases match TRBD1. Germline V CDR1 and CDR2: SGHTA, FQGNSA. Trimming took 6 bases from V and 13 from J; bases not matched to a gene: 7. The CDR3 runs 12 residues.

The table lists this clonotype with a count of one. It is likely a read error: a sequence one base away is far more abundant. The chain combines TRBV20-1 with TRBJ2-7; TRBD2 aligns across 15 bases. The CDR3 is made up of 15 amino acids. Germline-derived CDR1 and CDR2 are DFQATT and SNEGSKA (reference sequence). The CDR3 DNA sequence: TGCAGCGTTGGACTAGCGGGAGGGCCTGGGGGAGGGCAGTACTTC. It specifies CSVGLAGGPGGGQYF.

This clonotype was observed at least ten times. V usage is TRBV24-1 and J usage is TRBJ2-1, with 8 bases matching TRBD1. Germline CDR1 reads KGHDR; CDR2 reads SFDVKD. V shed 7 bases and J 9 bases; nucleotides not matched to a gene: 13. This CDR3 is 15 amino acids long. The DNA for the CDR3 is TGTGCCACCAGGGCGCGGACAGGGATCGACAGTGAGCAGTTCTTC. Amino acid sequence: CATRARTGIDSEQFF.

This clonotype was detected only once. A much larger clone differs from this one at a single base, so this may be a read error. The chain joins TRBV12-3 or TRBV12-4 to TRBJ1-5; weak D call: TRBD1 (5 bases). This CDR3 contains 14 residues. Trimming left V 6 bases short and J 5 bases short, with 14 bases between. The CDR3 nucleotides read TGTGCCAGCAGCGCAGCAGGGCAACATCAGCCCCAGCATTTT. It is translated as CASSAAGQHQPQHF.

The chain combines TRBV29-1 with TRBJ2-7; 10 bases align to TRBD2. CDR1 is SQVTM, CDR2 ANQGSEA, per germline. CDR3 length equals 13 residues. The J segment lost 7 bases and the V segment lost 6 bases, leaving 9 bases of the junction unmatched. CDR3 residues: CSVAGGPGGEQYF. The CDR3 nucleotides read TGCAGCGTAGCGGGAGGGCCTGGGGGAGAGCAGTACTTC.